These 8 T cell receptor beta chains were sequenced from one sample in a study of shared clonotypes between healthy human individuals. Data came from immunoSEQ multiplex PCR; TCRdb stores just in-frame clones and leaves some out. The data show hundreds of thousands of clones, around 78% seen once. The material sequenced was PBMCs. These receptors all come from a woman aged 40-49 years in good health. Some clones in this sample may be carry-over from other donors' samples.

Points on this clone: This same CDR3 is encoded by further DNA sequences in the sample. Written as DNA, the CDR3 is TGTGCCAGCAGTGAACTGACAGATACGCAGTATTTT. Protein: CASSELTDTQYF. The gene calls are TRBV6-1 and TRBJ2-3; no clear D gene. Germline CDR1 reads MNHNS; CDR2 reads SASEGT. V lost 2 bases and J lost 3, with 3 bases in between. The CDR3 has 12 amino acids.

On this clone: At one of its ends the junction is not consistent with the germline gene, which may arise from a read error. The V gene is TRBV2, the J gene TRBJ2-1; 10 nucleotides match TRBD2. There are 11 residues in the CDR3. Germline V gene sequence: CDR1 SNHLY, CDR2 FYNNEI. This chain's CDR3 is CASSSGTSALF. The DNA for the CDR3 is TGTGCCAGCAGTTCCGGGACTAGCGCCCTCTTC. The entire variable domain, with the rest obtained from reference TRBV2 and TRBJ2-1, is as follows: EPEVTQTPSHQVTQMGQEVILRCVPISNHLYFYWYRQILGQKVEFLVSFYNNEISEKSEIFDDQFSVERPDGSNFTLKIRSTKLEDSAMYFCASSSGTSALFGPGTRLTVL.

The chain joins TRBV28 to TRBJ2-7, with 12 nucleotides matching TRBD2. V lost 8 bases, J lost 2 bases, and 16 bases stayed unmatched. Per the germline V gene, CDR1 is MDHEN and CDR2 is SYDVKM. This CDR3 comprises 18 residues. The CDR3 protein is CASRTRRRASGRAYEQYF. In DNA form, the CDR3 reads TGTGCCAGCCGTACAAGGCGCCGGGCTAGCGGGAGGGCCTACGAGCAGTACTTC.

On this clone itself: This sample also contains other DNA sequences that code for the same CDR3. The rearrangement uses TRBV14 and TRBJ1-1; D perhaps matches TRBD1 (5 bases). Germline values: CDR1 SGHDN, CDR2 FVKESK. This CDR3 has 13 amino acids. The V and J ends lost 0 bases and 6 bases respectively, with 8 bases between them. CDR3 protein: CASSQDLGAEAFF. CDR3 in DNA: TGTGCCAGCAGCCAAGATCTGGGGGCTGAAGCTTTCTTT. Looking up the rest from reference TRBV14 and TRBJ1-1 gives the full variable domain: EAGVTQFPSHSVIEKGQTVTLRCDPISGHDNLYWYRRVMGKEIKFLLHFVKESKQDESGMPNNRFLAERTGGTYSTLKVQPAELEDSGVYFCASSQDLGAEAFFGQGTRLTVV.

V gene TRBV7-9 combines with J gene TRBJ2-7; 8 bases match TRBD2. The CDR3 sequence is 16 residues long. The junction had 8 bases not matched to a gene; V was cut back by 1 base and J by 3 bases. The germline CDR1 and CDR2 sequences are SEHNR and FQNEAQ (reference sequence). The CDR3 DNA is TGTGCCAGCAGCTTAGGGGAGGCTCGGGGGGGCTACGAGCAGTACTTC. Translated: CASSLGEARGGYEQYF.

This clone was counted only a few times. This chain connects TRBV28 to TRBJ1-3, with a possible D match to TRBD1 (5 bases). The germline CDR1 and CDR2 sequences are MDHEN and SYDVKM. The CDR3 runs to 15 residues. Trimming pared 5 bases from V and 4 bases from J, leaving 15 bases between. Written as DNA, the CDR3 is TGTGCCAGCAGTCCCGGCGGGACGAGAGGAAACACCATATATTTT. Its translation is CASSPGGTRGNTIYF.

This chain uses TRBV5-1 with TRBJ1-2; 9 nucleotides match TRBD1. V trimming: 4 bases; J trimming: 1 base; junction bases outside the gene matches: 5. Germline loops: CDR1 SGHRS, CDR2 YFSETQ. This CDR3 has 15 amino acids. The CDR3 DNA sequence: TGCGCCAGCAGCGCGGACAGGGGCCTTAACTATGGCTACACCTTC. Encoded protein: CASSADRGLNYGYTF.

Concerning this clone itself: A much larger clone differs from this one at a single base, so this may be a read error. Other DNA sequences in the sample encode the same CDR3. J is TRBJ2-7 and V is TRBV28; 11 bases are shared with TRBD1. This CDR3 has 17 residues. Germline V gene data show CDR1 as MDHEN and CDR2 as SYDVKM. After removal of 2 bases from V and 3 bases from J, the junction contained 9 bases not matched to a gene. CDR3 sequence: CASSLGDWTGGYYEQYF. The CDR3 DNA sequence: TGTGCCAGCAGTTTAGGCGACTGGACAGGGGGCTACTACGAGCAGTACTTC.